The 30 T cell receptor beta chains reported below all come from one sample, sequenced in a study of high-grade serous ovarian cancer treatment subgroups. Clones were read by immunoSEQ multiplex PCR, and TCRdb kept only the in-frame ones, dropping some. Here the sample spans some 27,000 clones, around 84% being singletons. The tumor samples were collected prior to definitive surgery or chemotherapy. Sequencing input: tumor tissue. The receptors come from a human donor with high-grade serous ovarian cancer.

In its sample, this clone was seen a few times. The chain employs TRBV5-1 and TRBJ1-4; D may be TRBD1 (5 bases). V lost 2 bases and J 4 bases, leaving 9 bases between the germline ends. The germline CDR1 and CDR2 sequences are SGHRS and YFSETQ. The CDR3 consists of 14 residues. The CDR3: CASSFDSDNEKLFF. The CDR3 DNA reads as TGCGCCAGCAGCTTTGACAGCGATAATGAAAAACTGTTTTTT.

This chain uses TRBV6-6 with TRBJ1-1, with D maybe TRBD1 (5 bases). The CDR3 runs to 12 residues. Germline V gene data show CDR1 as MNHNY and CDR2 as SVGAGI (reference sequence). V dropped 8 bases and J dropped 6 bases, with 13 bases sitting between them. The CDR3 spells CASRGAGAEAFF. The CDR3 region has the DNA TGTGCCAGCCGCGGGGCGGGGGCTGAAGCTTTCTTT.

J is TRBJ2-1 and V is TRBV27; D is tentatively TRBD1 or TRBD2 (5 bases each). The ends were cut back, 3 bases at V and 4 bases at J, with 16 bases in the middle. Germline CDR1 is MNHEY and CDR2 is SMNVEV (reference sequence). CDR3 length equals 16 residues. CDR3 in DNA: TGTGCCAGCAGTTTGATTGGGGACCACCTATACAATGAGCAGTTCTTC. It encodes CASSLIGDHLYNEQFF.

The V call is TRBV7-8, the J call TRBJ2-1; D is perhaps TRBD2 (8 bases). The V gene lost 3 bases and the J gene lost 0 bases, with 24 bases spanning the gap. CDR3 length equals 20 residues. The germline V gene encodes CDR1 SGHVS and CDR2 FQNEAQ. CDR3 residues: CASSFSGTARTSGSYNEQFF. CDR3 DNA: TGTGCCAGCAGCTTTAGCGGGACAGCCCGTACTAGCGGCTCCTACAATGAGCAGTTCTTC.

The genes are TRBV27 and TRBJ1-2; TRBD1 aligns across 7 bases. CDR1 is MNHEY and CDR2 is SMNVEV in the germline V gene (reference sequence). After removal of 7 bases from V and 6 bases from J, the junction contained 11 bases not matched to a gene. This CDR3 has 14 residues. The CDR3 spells CASTLGRGLNGYTF. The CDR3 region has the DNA TGTGCCAGCACCCTTGGGAGGGGGCTTAATGGCTACACCTTC.

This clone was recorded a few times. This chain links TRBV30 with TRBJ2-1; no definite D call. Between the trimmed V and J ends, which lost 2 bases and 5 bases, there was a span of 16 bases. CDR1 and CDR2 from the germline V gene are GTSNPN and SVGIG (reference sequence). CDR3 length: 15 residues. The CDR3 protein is CAWSKPTDFNNEQFF. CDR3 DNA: TGTGCCTGGAGTAAACCGACCGATTTCAACAATGAGCAGTTCTTC.

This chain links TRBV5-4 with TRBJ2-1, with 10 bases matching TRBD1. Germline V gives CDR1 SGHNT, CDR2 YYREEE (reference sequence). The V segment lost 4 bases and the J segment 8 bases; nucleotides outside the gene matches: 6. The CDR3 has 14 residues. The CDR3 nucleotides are TGTGCCAGCAGCCGGGGACAGGGGTTCGATGAGCAGTTCTTC. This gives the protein CASSRGQGFDEQFF.

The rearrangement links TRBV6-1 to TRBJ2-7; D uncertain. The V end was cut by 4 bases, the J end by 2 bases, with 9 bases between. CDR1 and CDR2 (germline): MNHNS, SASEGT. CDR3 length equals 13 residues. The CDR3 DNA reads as TGTGCCAGCAGTGCATCGATCGCCTACGAGCAGTACTTC. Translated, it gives CASSASIAYEQYF.

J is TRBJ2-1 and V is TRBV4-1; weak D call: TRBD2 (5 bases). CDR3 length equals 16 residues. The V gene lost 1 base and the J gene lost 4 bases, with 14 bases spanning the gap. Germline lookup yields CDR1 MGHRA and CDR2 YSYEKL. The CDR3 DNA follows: TGCGCCAGCAGCCAAGTGGCCCTGCGGGTTTACAATGAGCAGTTCTTC. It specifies CASSQVALRVYNEQFF.

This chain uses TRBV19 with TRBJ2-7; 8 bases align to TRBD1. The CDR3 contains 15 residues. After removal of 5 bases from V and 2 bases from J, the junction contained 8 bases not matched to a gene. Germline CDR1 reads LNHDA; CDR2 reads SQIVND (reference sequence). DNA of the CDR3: TGTGCCAGTAGTCGAGGACAGGGTCTTGCCTACGAGCAGTACTTC. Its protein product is CASSRGQGLAYEQYF.

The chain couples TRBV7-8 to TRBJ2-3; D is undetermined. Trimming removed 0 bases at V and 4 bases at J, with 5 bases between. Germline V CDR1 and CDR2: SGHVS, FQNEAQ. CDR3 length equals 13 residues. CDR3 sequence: CASSLALPDTQYF. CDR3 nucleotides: TGTGCCAGCAGCTTAGCGCTTCCAGATACGCAGTATTTT.

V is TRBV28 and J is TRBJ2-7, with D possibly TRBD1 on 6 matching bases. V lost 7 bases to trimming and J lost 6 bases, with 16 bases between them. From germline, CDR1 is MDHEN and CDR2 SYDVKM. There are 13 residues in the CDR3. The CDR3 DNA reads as TGTGCCAGCACCGCCCCCGGCAGGGGCGAGCAGTACTTC. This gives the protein CASTAPGRGEQYF.

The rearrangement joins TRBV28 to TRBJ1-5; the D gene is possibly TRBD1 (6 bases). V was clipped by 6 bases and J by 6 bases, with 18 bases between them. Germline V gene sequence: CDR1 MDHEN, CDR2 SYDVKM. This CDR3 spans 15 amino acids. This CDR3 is CASRTGQVVGQPQHF. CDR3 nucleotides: TGTGCCAGCAGGACAGGACAAGTTGTAGGTCAGCCCCAGCATTTT.

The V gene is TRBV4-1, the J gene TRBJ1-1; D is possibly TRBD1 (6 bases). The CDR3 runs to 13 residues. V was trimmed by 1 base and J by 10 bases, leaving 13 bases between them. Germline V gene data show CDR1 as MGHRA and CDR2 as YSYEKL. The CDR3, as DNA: TGCGCCAGCAGCCAAGGGGACAAGGTTCGAGCTTTCTTT. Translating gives CASSQGDKVRAFF.

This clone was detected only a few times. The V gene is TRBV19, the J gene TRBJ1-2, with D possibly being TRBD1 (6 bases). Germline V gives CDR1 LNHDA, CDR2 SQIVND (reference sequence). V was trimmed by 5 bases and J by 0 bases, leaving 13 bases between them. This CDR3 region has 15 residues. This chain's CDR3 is CASSLQGPANYGYTF. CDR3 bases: TGTGCCAGTAGTTTACAGGGCCCAGCTAACTATGGCTACACCTTC.

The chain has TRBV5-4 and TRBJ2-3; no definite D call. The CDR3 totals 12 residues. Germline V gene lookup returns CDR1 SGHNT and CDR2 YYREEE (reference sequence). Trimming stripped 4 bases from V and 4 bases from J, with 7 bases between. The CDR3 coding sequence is TGTGCCAGCAGCAGGACGGCAGATACGCAGTATTTT. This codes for CASSRTADTQYF.

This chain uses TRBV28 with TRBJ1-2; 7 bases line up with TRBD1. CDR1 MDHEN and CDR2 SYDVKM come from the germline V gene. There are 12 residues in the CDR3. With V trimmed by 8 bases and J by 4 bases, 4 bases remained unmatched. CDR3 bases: TGTGCCAGCGTGACAGGGCTCTATGGCTACACCTTC. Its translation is CASVTGLYGYTF.

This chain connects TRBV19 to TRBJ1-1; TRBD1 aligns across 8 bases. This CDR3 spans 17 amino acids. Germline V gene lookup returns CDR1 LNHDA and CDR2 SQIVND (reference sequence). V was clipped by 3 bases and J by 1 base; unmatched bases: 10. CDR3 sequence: CASSIWGQALKNTEAFF. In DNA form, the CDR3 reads TGTGCCAGTAGTATTTGGGGACAGGCACTCAAGAACACTGAAGCTTTCTTT.

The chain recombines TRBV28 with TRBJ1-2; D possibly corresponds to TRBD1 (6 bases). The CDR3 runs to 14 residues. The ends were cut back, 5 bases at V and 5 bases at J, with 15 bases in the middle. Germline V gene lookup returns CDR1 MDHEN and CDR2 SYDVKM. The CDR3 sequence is CASSPHPQGYGYTF. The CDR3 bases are TGTGCCAGCAGTCCTCACCCCCAGGGGTATGGCTACACCTTC.

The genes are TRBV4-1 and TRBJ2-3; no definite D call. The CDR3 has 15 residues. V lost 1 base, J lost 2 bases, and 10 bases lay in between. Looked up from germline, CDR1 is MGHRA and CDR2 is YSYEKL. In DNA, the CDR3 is TGCGCCAGCAGCCAAGTTTTTCCCCACACAGATACGCAGTATTTT. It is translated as CASSQVFPHTDTQYF.

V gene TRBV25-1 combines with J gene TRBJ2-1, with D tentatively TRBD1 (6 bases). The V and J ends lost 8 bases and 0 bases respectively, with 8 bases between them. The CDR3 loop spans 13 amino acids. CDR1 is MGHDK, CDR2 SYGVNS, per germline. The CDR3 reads CASGQSSYNEQFF. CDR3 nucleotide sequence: TGTGCCAGCGGACAGAGCTCCTACAATGAGCAGTTCTTC. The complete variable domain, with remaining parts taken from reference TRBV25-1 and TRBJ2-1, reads EADIYQTPRYLVIGTGKKITLECSQTMGHDKMYWYQQDPGMELHLIHYSYGVNSTEKGDLSSESTVSRIRTEHFPLTLESARPSHTSQYLCASGQSSYNEQFFGPGTRLTVL.

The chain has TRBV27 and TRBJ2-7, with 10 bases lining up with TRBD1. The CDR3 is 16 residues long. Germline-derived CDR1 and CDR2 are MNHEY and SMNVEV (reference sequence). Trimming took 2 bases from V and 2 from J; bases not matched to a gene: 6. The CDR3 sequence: CASSLAGTGDTYEQYF. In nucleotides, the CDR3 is TGTGCCAGCAGTTTAGCCGGGACAGGGGACACCTACGAGCAGTACTTC.

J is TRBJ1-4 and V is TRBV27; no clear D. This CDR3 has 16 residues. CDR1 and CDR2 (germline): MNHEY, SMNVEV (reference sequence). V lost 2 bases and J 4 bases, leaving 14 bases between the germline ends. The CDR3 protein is CASSLQAGGLNEKLFF. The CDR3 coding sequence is TGTGCCAGCAGTTTACAGGCAGGAGGACTTAATGAAAAACTGTTTTTT.

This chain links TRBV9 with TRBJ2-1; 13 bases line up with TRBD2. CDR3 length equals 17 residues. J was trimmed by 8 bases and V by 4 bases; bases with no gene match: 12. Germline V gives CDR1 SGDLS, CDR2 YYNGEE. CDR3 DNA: TGTGCCAGCAGCCCCAGATCGGGACTAGCGGGATATGATGAGCAGTTCTTC. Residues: CASSPRSGLAGYDEQFF.

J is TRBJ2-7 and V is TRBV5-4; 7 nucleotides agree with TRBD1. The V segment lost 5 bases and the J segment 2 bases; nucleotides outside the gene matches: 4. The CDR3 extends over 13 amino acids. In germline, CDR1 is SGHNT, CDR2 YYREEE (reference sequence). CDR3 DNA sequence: TGTGCCAGCAGTTTGACAGGGACCTACGAGCAGTACTTC. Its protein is CASSLTGTYEQYF.

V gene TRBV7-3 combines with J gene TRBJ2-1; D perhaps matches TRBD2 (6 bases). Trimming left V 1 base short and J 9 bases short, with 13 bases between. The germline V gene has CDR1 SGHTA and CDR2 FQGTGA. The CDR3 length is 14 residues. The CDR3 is CASSLILGAGEQFF. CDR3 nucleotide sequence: TGTGCCAGCAGCTTAATCCTAGGAGCGGGTGAGCAGTTCTTC.

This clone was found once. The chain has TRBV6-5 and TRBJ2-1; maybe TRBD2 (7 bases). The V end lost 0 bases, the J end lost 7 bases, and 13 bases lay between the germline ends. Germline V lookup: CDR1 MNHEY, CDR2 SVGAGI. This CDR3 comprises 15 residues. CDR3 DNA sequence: TGTGCCAGCAGTTACTCGAGGGGGGGAAAGAATGAGCAGTTCTTC. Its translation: CASSYSRGGKNEQFF.

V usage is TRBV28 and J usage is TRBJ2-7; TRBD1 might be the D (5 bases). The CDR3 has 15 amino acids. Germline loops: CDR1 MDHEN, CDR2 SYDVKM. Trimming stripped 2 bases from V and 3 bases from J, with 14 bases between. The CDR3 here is CASSLPYRMDYEQYF. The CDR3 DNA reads TGTGCCAGCAGTTTACCCTACAGGATGGACTACGAGCAGTACTTC. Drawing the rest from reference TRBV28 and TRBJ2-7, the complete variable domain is DVKVTQSSRYLVKRTGEKVFLECVQDMDHENMFWYRQDPGLGLRLIYFSYDVKMKEKGDIPEGYSVSREKKERFSLILESASTNQTSMYLCASSLPYRMDYEQYFGPGTRLTVT.

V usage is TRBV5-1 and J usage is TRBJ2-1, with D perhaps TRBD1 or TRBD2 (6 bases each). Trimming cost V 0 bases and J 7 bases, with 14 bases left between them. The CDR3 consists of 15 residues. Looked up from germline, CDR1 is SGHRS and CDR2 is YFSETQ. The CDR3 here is CASSLAGGSGNEQFF. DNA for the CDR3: TGCGCCAGCAGCTTGGCCGGGGGCTCTGGGAATGAGCAGTTCTTC.

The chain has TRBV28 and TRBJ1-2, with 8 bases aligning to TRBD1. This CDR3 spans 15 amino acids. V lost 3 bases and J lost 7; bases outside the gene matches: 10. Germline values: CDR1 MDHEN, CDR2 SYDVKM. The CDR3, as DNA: TGTGCCAGCAGTTTGGACAGGGCCCCCCTAAGTGGCTACACCTTC. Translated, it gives CASSLDRAPLSGYTF.